The 29 T cell receptor beta chains given below trace back to one sample, sequenced in a study of vaccination and CD4 T cells after COVID-19. These receptors have no identified antigens. Cultured CD4+ T cell DNA underwent sequencing with the Oncomine TCR Beta short-read assay. TCRdb fed the PCR reads into MiXCR, producing one record per CDR3 protein. The sample consists of 15,000 to 17,000 distinct CDR3 sequences, 73% of them appearing once. Treatment reported: roughly 10-day PBMC culture with coronavirus spike peptide pools or control peptides (ViraFEST assay). Sequenced input: CD4+ T cells from blood, cultured in vitro. These TCRs come from a human donor who had recovered from COVID-19.

The V gene is TRBV4-3, the J gene TRBJ1-2; 7 bases match TRBD1. V lost 3 bases and J lost 6; bases outside the gene matches: 7. This CDR3 is built from 14 residues. Germline V gives CDR1 LGHNA, CDR2 YSLEER. The CDR3 coding sequence is TGCGCCAGCAGCCAGAGGGGACAGCGGGATGGCTACACCTTC. This gives the protein CASSQRGQRDGYTF.

DNA of the CDR3: TGCAGTGCTCCGGGACTAGCGGATTACAATGAGCAGTTCTTC. This gives the protein CSAPGLADYNEQFF. This chain joins TRBV20-1 and TRBJ2-1; TRBD2 aligns across 11 bases. The CDR3 is 14 amino acids. Trimming cost V 5 bases and J 4 bases; bases outside gene matches: 4. Germline lookup yields CDR1 DFQATT and CDR2 SNEGSKA (reference sequence).

The chain carries TRBV5-4 and TRBJ2-5, with D possibly matching TRBD2 (6 bases). The CDR3 extends over 18 amino acids. Germline V gene data show CDR1 as SGHNT and CDR2 as YYREEE (reference sequence). Trimming took 3 bases from V and 4 from J, leaving 25 bases between them. In DNA form, the CDR3 reads TGTGCCAGCAGCTCCCGGACGGCTCAGCCGGTGGGAGGAGAGACCCAGTACTTC. It is translated as CASSSRTAQPVGGETQYF.

This sequence joins TRBV10-3 and TRBJ1-1; possibly TRBD1 for D (5 bases). V lost 2 bases and J 5 bases, leaving 12 bases between the germline ends. The V gene's germline CDR1 is ENHRY and CDR2 SYGVKD. CDR3 length: 14 residues. In DNA form, the CDR3 reads TGTGCCATCAGTGAGGAGGGACGGCGAACTGAAGCTTTCTTT. Protein: CAISEEGRRTEAFF.

V is TRBV20-1 and J is TRBJ2-5; D possibly corresponds to TRBD1 (6 bases). CDR3 length: 14 residues. Germline assignment: CDR1 DFQATT and CDR2 SNEGSKA (reference sequence). V lost 5 bases and J 2 bases, leaving 15 bases between the germline ends. The CDR3: CSALPGGQQETQYF. Written as DNA, the CDR3 is TGCAGTGCTCTCCCCGGCGGACAGCAAGAGACCCAGTACTTC.

V gene TRBV28 combines with J gene TRBJ2-5; no firm D call. Germline V gene lookup returns CDR1 MDHEN and CDR2 SYDVKM. CDR3 length: 12 amino acids. With 10 bases removed from V and 6 bases from J, the gap between germline ends came to 15 bases. The CDR3 DNA follows: TGTGCCACCCGGGCCACGTCCCAGACCCAGTACTTC. It specifies CATRATSQTQYF.

The chain links TRBV6-1 to TRBJ2-5; D is ambiguous. The germline CDR1 and CDR2 sequences are MNHNS and SASEGT. The CDR3 covers 15 residues. Trimming removed 0 bases from V and 5 bases from J, with 13 bases in between. This chain's CDR3 is CASSEAWHPGETQYF. The DNA of the CDR3 is TGTGCCAGCAGTGAAGCATGGCACCCCGGGGAGACCCAGTACTTC.

This chain connects TRBV27 to TRBJ2-2; 7 positions match TRBD1. The CDR3 contains 17 residues. Unmatched junction bases numbered 8, after V lost 4 bases and J lost 0 bases. Per the germline V gene, CDR1 is MNHEY and CDR2 is SMNVEV (reference sequence). The CDR3 nucleotides are TGTGCCAGCAGTTGGGACAGAACTTTTGCGAACACCGGGGAGCTGTTTTTT. Protein sequence: CASSWDRTFANTGELFF.

The rearrangement links TRBV20-1 to TRBJ2-3, with TRBD1 identical over 7 bases. Trimming at V came to 0 bases and at J to 3 bases, leaving 12 bases not matched to a gene. CDR3 length equals 17 residues. Looked up from germline, CDR1 is DFQATT and CDR2 is SNEGSKA (reference sequence). The CDR3 sequence: CSARDLRGGSLTDTQYF. The CDR3 DNA reads TGCAGTGCTAGAGATCTGAGAGGGGGCTCTTTGACAGATACGCAGTATTTT.

The rearrangement uses TRBV19 and TRBJ1-2; 9 nucleotides match TRBD1. Germline-derived CDR1 and CDR2 are LNHDA and SQIVND (reference sequence). The CDR3 extends over 15 amino acids. After removal of 5 bases from V and 1 base from J, the junction contained 5 bases not matched to a gene. CDR3 loop: CASSLRDRVNYGYTF. The CDR3 DNA is TGTGCCAGTAGTTTACGGGACAGGGTTAACTATGGCTACACCTTC.

DNA for the CDR3: TGTGCCAGCAGCTTGTGGGGCGAGAGGGAGACCCAGTACTTC. This encodes CASSLWGERETQYF. The chain is built from TRBV5-8 and TRBJ2-5; perhaps TRBD1 as D (5 bases). Trimming removed 1 base from V and 5 bases from J, with 12 bases in between. Germline V gene lookup returns CDR1 SGHTS and CDR2 YDEGEE. The CDR3 covers 14 residues.

This chain joins TRBV30 and TRBJ1-5, with TRBD1 as a possible D gene (6 bases). CDR1 is GTSNPN, CDR2 SVGIG, per germline (reference sequence). CDR3 length: 15 residues. With 3 bases removed from V and 4 bases from J, the gap between germline ends came to 16 bases. In DNA, the CDR3 is TGTGCCTGGAGCGGGGGGCTTCAACCAAATCAGCCCCAGCATTTT. It codes for CAWSGGLQPNQPQHF.

This clonotype was observed a few times. The chain uses TRBV20-1 and TRBJ2-1, with D possibly TRBD2 on 7 matching bases. From germline, CDR1 is DFQATT and CDR2 SNEGSKA (reference sequence). The V end lost 1 base, the J end lost 10 bases, and 11 bases lay between the germline ends. The CDR3 has 12 amino acids. The CDR3 spells CSARVGGREQFF. DNA of the CDR3: TGCAGTGCTAGAGTCGGGGGGCGGGAGCAGTTCTTC.

V usage is TRBV6-2 or TRBV6-3 and J usage is TRBJ1-5, with D possibly matching TRBD1 (6 bases). CDR1 is MNHEY and CDR2 is SVGEGT in the germline V gene. The ends were cut back, 7 bases at V and 0 bases at J, with 13 bases in the middle. The CDR3 runs 15 residues. The CDR3 region is CASTQGWYSNQPQHF. The CDR3 DNA reads as TGTGCCAGCACACAGGGATGGTATAGCAATCAGCCCCAGCATTTT.

The chain joins TRBV15 to TRBJ1-1, with D possibly TRBD1 on 5 matching bases. V was pared by 6 bases and J by 0 bases, with 11 bases between. The CDR3 is made up of 14 amino acids. Germline-derived CDR1 and CDR2 are LNHNV and YYDKDF (reference sequence). The CDR3 DNA reads TGTGCCACCAGGGGACGGTGGATGAACACTGAAGCTTTCTTT. It codes for CATRGRWMNTEAFF.

The genes are TRBV20-1 and TRBJ1-6; no firm D call. This CDR3 has 12 amino acids. V lost 3 bases and J 15 bases, leaving 15 bases between the germline ends. Germline V lookup: CDR1 DFQATT, CDR2 SNEGSKA (reference sequence). In DNA form, the CDR3 reads TGCAGTGCTAGTTTTCGGCTCGAACTCCTCCACTTT. Protein: CSASFRLELLHF.

The chain has TRBV19 and TRBJ1-1; D ambiguous. This CDR3 comprises 15 residues. Trimming left V 1 base short and J 1 base short, with 10 bases between. Germline values: CDR1 LNHDA, CDR2 SQIVND (reference sequence). CDR3 loop: CASSIVSSPNTEAFF. The CDR3 nucleotides read TGTGCCAGTAGTATAGTTTCCTCCCCGAACACTGAAGCTTTCTTT.

This sequence joins TRBV20-1 and TRBJ1-6; D is possibly TRBD1 (6 bases). Germline-derived CDR1 and CDR2 are DFQATT and SNEGSKA (reference sequence). Trimming took 5 bases from V and 4 from J, leaving 15 bases between them. The CDR3 runs to 15 residues. The DNA for the CDR3 is TGCAGTGCTTACCTTCTGGGACAATATAATTCACCCCTCCACTTT. As protein: CSAYLLGQYNSPLHF.

The CDR3 region has the DNA TGTGCCAGCAGCCCGGGACCGAACTCTGGAAACACCATATATTTT. It encodes CASSPGPNSGNTIYF. The rearrangement links TRBV7-2 to TRBJ1-3, with D perhaps TRBD1 (5 bases). Germline values: CDR1 SGHTA, CDR2 FQGNSA. This CDR3 has 15 amino acids. Trimming took 5 bases from V and 0 from J, leaving 11 bases between them.

This rearrangement joins TRBV28 to TRBJ1-1, with TRBD1 as a possible D gene (6 bases). Germline V gene lookup returns CDR1 MDHEN and CDR2 SYDVKM. The length of the CDR3 is 14 residues. V shed 3 bases and J shed 5 bases, with 13 bases lying between them. The CDR3, as DNA: TGTGCCAGCAGTTTGAGGGGGGGCAGGACTGAAGCTTTCTTT. Amino acid sequence: CASSLRGGRTEAFF.

The V gene is TRBV18, the J gene TRBJ2-1; TRBD2 matches at 7 bases. The ends lost 0 bases at V and 1 base at J; junction bases unmatched: 0. The CDR3 has 15 residues. Germline-derived CDR1 and CDR2 are KGHSH and LQKENI. The CDR3 DNA reads TGTGCCAGCTCACCACCCGGGGGGTCCTACAATGAGCAGTTCTTC. Protein: CASSPPGGSYNEQFF.

V is TRBV20-1 and J is TRBJ1-2; D possibly corresponds to TRBD1 (5 bases). Trimming shortened V by 0 bases and J by 8 bases, and 19 bases separated the two germline ends. CDR3 length: 15 amino acids. Per germline, CDR1 DFQATT and CDR2 SNEGSKA (reference sequence). The CDR3 DNA sequence: TGCAGTGCTAGAGAATTTATCCCGGGACTCCACGGCTACACCTTC. Encoded protein: CSAREFIPGLHGYTF.

This clonotype has only a few counts. The junction differs from germline at one of its ends, possibly a read error. The chain joins TRBV30 to TRBJ2-4; 15 nucleotides agree with TRBD2. The CDR3 spans 16 residues. Germline V gene sequence: CDR1 GTSNPN, CDR2 SVGIG (reference sequence). As DNA, the CDR3 is TGCGGGGGGGGACTAGCGGGAGGATCGGCCAAAAACATTCAGTACTTC. It specifies CGGGLAGGSAKNIQYF.

As DNA, the CDR3 is TGTGCCATCAGTGAGAAGACAGGGAACACTGAAGCTTTCTTT. Encoded protein: CAISEKTGNTEAFF. The chain joins TRBV10-3 to TRBJ1-1, with D tentatively TRBD1 (6 bases). Trimming shortened V by 2 bases and J by 1 base, and 8 bases separated the two germline ends. Germline V gene lookup returns CDR1 ENHRY and CDR2 SYGVKD. This CDR3 has 14 amino acids.

The chain couples TRBV6-1 to TRBJ2-5; D gene ambiguous. Germline CDR1 is MNHNS and CDR2 is SASEGT. V lost 5 bases and J 3 bases, leaving 7 bases between the germline ends. This CDR3 has 12 residues. The CDR3 DNA reads TGTGCCAGCAGTACCCGGGAAGAGACCCAGTACTTC. Protein: CASSTREETQYF.

This rearrangement joins TRBV23-1 to TRBJ1-1; no clear D gene. TRBV23-1 qualifies as an ORF whose function is uncertain. The CDR3 length is 13 residues. V was cut by 6 bases and J by 0 bases, with 8 bases left in between. Here the CDR3 DNA reads TGCGCCAGCAGGGGAGCCTTGAACACTGAAGCTTTCTTT. Translation gives CASRGALNTEAFF.

The rearrangement uses TRBV6-1 and TRBJ2-1, with 11 bases identical to TRBD2. Germline CDR1 MNHNS, CDR2 SASEGT. V trimming: 8 bases; J trimming: 2 bases; junction bases outside the gene matches: 8. CDR3 length: 16 amino acids. For the CDR3, the DNA is TGTGCCAGCCTCCGACTAGCGGGACCCCCCTACAATGAGCAGTTCTTC. Protein product: CASLRLAGPPYNEQFF.

The V and J genes are TRBV11-2 and TRBJ1-4; no clear D. The germline V gene has CDR1 SGHAT and CDR2 FQNNGV. Trimming removed 5 bases from V and 5 bases from J, with 18 bases in between. The CDR3 runs to 16 residues. Here the CDR3 DNA reads TGTGCCAGCAGCCGAGGTGGCGGAGGGCGGAATGAAAAACTGTTTTTT. It yields the protein CASSRGGGGRNEKLFF. The full variable domain, completed using reference TRBV11-2 and TRBJ1-4, is EAGVAQSPRYKIIEKRQSVAFWCNPISGHATLYWYQQILGQGPKLLIQFQNNGVVDDSQLPKDRFSAERLKGVDSTLKIQPAKLEDSAVYLCASSRGGGGRNEKLFFGSGTQLSVL.

This chain uses TRBV4-3 with TRBJ1-4, with D uncertain. The V and J ends lost 3 bases and 0 bases respectively, with 11 bases between them. This CDR3 has 16 amino acids. Germline CDR1 reads LGHNA; CDR2 reads YSLEER. The chain's CDR3 is CASSQSTYATNEKLFF. In DNA, the CDR3 is TGCGCCAGCAGCCAGTCTACCTATGCAACTAATGAAAAACTGTTTTTT.